The rows below give T cell receptor beta chains drawn from one sample of a study of T cell responses to AZD1222 COVID-19 vaccine. The assay was immunoSEQ multiplex PCR, and TCRdb's table has in-frame clones only and misses some. This sample has about 140,000 clones, with approximately 90% found just once. Sequenced material: peripheral blood, taken 28 days after the second AZD1222 dose. These TCRs come from an adult who received the AZD1222 COVID-19 vaccine. The CDR3 runs from the conserved cysteine through the conserved F or W. The D gene is left open where the match is weak. A row's size may be missing; if present it is once, few, many or a size class.

TRBJ2-3	TRBV9	NA	TRBD2	TGTGCCAGCAGCGTCGGAACCGGGGGGGCTGATACGCAGTATTTT	CASSVGTGGADTQYF
TRBJ2-1	TRBV19	NA	TRBD2	TGTGCCAGTAGTCCCGCGGGTAGCGGGGTGTACAATGAGCAGTTCTTC	CASSPAGSGVYNEQFF
TRBJ1-1	TRBV5-8	NA	NA	TGTGCCAGCAGCTTGTACCAGGTCGGGCGGTCGGGTGAAGCTTTCTTT	CASSLYQVGRSGEAFF
TRBJ2-7	TRBV5-6	NA	TRBD2	TGTGCCAGCAGCTTGATTGGGACTAGCGTCTACGAGCAGTACTTC	CASSLIGTSVYEQYF
TRBJ1-1	TRBV18	NA	NA	TGTGCCAGCTCACCAGGGGGGCAGGGAACTGAAGCTTTCTTT	CASSPGGQGTEAFF
TRBJ2-1	TRBV28	NA	NA	TGTGCCAGCAGTCCGCCTTCAGGGGACAATGAGCAGTTCTTC	CASSPPSGDNEQFF
TRBJ2-2	TRBV4-2	NA	TRBD1	TGTGCCAGCAGCCCTACGACAGGGATCGGGGAGCTGTTTTTT	CASSPTTGIGELFF
TRBJ1-1	TRBV12-5	NA	NA	TGTGCTAGTGGTTTGCAGGGTAAGAACACTGAAGCTTTCTTT	CASGLQGKNTEAFF
TRBJ2-1	TRBV13	NA	NA	TGTGCCAGCAGCTTAGTGGGCCCCCGAGGCCACAATGAGCAGTTCTTC	CASSLVGPRGHNEQFF
TRBJ1-2	TRBV6-5	NA	TRBD1	TGTGCCAGCAGTTACGGGACAGGGGACTATGGCTACACCTTC	CASSYGTGDYGYTF
TRBJ1-3	TRBV7-9	NA	NA	TGTGCCAGCAGCCCTCGACAGTCAGGGTCTGGAAACACCATATATTTT	CASSPRQSGSGNTIYF
TRBJ2-1	TRBV7-9	NA	NA	TGTGCCAGCAGCCCGGGTTCTGGCGGGGATTCCTACAATGAGCAGTTCTTC	CASSPGSGGDSYNEQFF
TRBJ2-7	TRBV29-1	once	NA	TGCAGCGCGGGGGGCCTGACAGGGGCCGCCTACGAGCAGTACTTC	CSAGGLTGAAYEQYF
TRBJ1-1	TRBV5-1	NA	NA	TGCGCCAGCAGCTTGATCCCGCTACAGGGCTTCACTGAAGCTTTCTTT	CASSLIPLQGFTEAFF
TRBJ1-2	TRBV7-9	NA	TRBD1	TGTGCCAGCAGCTTAGGGACAGGGGCCATCGGGTTCGGTGGCTACACCTTC	CASSLGTGAIGFGGYTF
TRBJ2-5	TRBV7-3	once	NA	TGTGCCAGCAGCTTAACGGTAGAGGGGACCCAGTACTTC	CASSLTVEGTQYF
TRBJ2-1	TRBV24-1	NA	TRBD1	TGTGCCACCAGTGGGGCGGGACAGGGCTACAATGAGCAGTTCTTC	CATSGAGQGYNEQFF
TRBJ1-6	TRBV24-1	NA	NA	TGTGCCACCAGTGATTTGATTCCCTTGACAGCTCCTCGGTTTTTGCCCCTCCACTTT	CATSDLIPLTAPRFLPLHF
TRBJ2-3	TRBV24-1	NA	NA	TGTGCCACCAGTGATACTCGGACAGATACGCAGTATTTT	CATSDTRTDTQYF
TRBJ2-1	TRBV1	NA	NA	TGCACCAGCAGCCAAGTCCAGCCAAGCTCCTACAATGAGCAGTTCTTC	CTSSQVQPSSYNEQFF
TRBJ1-1	TRBV2	few	NA	TGTGCCAGCAGTGGGCAGCTGAACACTGAAGCTTTCTTT	CASSGQLNTEAFF
TRBJ2-7	TRBV5-4	NA	TRBD1	TGTGCCAGCAGCCTCGACAGGGGTTACGAGCAGTACTTC	CASSLDRGYEQYF